These 27 T cell receptor beta chains share one sample of origin, sequenced in a study of blood T cell repertoires in COVID-19. The assay was immunoSEQ multiplex PCR, and TCRdb's table has in-frame clones only and misses some. The data contain hundreds of thousands of clones, roughly 89% of them seen just once; the ten biggest clones take up about 5.7%. Sequences were obtained from PBMCs or T cells enriched from blood (not recorded which). These receptors were taken from a middle-aged woman who had recovered from COVID-19.

The V and J genes are TRBV18 and TRBJ2-1, with D possibly TRBD2 on 5 matching bases. The CDR3 is made up of 16 amino acids. V lost 1 base and J 4 bases, leaving 14 bases between the germline ends. The germline V gene encodes CDR1 KGHSH and CDR2 LQKENI. The CDR3 bases are TGTGCCAGCTCACCACTGGGGTTCGAGGGATACAATGAGCAGTTCTTC. It translates to CASSPLGFEGYNEQFF.

The rearrangement uses TRBV5-1 and TRBJ2-2, with 7 bases aligning to TRBD2. V was pared by 1 base and J by 1 base, with 1 base of the junction left unmatched. CDR1 SGHRS and CDR2 YFSETQ come from the germline V gene. The CDR3 has 15 residues. Here the CDR3 DNA reads TGCGCCAGCAGCTTGACTAGCGTGAACACCGGGGAGCTGTTTTTT. It yields the protein CASSLTSVNTGELFF.

The chain carries TRBV28 and TRBJ2-7; D possibly corresponds to TRBD1 (6 bases). Germline values: CDR1 MDHEN, CDR2 SYDVKM. The V end was cut by 5 bases, the J end by 3 bases, with 14 bases between. The length of the CDR3 is 14 residues. DNA of the CDR3: TGTGCCAGCAGTGGTCAGGGGAGCCGCTACGAGCAGTACTTC. This codes for CASSGQGSRYEQYF.

The J gene is TRBJ2-3, the V gene TRBV21-1; the table's D call, TRBD1, was not checked against the DNA. TRBV21-1 is a known pseudogene. The CDR3 contains 14 residues. The CDR3 spells CAPLVGQGLGTQYF. In DNA form, the CDR3 reads TGTGCTCCTTTAGTGGGACAGGGGCTAGGTACGCAGTATTTT.

The chain employs TRBV9 and TRBJ2-2; 9 bases are a match to TRBD1. CDR1 is SGDLS, CDR2 YYNGEE, per germline. The CDR3 length is 15 residues. Trimming at V came to 3 bases and at J to 4 bases, leaving 4 bases not matched to a gene. For the CDR3, the DNA is TGTGCCAGCAGCGGGGGACAGGGCGGCACCGGGGAGCTGTTTTTT. Protein sequence: CASSGGQGGTGELFF.

V gene TRBV7-9 combines with J gene TRBJ2-7; D unclear. The V end was cut by 1 base, the J end by 6 bases, with 4 bases between. Germline V gene data show CDR1 as SEHNR and CDR2 as FQNEAQ (reference sequence). The CDR3 has 11 residues. The CDR3 loop reads CASSLVSEQYF. CDR3 DNA sequence: TGTGCCAGCAGCTTAGTCTCCGAGCAGTACTTC.

The CDR3 spells CASSPSSTGGVYEQYF. As DNA, the CDR3 is TGTGCCAGCAGCCCGTCCTCGACAGGGGGCGTTTACGAGCAGTACTTC. The chain recombines TRBV7-2 with TRBJ2-7; 10 bases fit TRBD1. The CDR3 is 16 residues long. With 5 bases clipped from V and 4 bases from J, the junction kept 11 bases outside the gene matches. Germline assignment: CDR1 SGHTA and CDR2 FQGNSA.

The V and J genes are TRBV9 and TRBJ1-1; possibly TRBD1 for D (6 bases). The CDR3 has 14 amino acids. Trimming stripped 4 bases from V and 0 bases from J, with 10 bases between. Germline loops: CDR1 SGDLS, CDR2 YYNGEE. Written as DNA, the CDR3 is TGTGCCAGCAGCTCTGGGGACATGAACACTGAAGCTTTCTTT. Translating it yields CASSSGDMNTEAFF.

The V gene is TRBV2, the J gene TRBJ1-2; perhaps TRBD1 as D (5 bases). The V and J ends lost 3 bases and 4 bases respectively, with 18 bases between them. This CDR3 has 16 amino acids. Germline loops: CDR1 SNHLY, CDR2 FYNNEI. The CDR3: CASSDQGGGRTYGYTF. The DNA for the CDR3 is TGTGCCAGCAGTGATCAGGGAGGTGGACGGACCTATGGCTACACCTTC. The full variable domain, with the rest looked up from reference TRBV2 and TRBJ1-2, is EPEVTQTPSHQVTQMGQEVILRCVPISNHLYFYWYRQILGQKVEFLVSFYNNEISEKSEIFDDQFSVERPDGSNFTLKIRSTKLEDSAMYFCASSDQGGGRTYGYTFGSGTRLTVV.

V usage is TRBV6-1 and J usage is TRBJ2-6, with D maybe TRBD1 (6 bases). V lost 3 bases, J lost 3 bases, and 9 bases lay in between. CDR1 is MNHNS and CDR2 is SASEGT in the germline V gene. The CDR3 spans 15 residues. In nucleotides, the CDR3 is TGTGCCAGCAGTGACAGGGGTGTTGGGGCCAACGTCCTGACTTTC. As protein: CASSDRGVGANVLTF.

The J gene is TRBJ2-2, the V gene TRBV10-3; 8 bases match TRBD2. There are 17 residues in the CDR3. Germline V CDR1 and CDR2: ENHRY, SYGVKD. Losses at the gene ends were 6 bases for V and 4 bases for J; bases not matched to a gene: 13. For the CDR3, the DNA is TGTGCCATCAGAGGGGGTTTACGGGAGGGTCTCACCGGGGAGCTGTTTTTT. Translation gives CAIRGGLREGLTGELFF.

The chain links TRBV28 to TRBJ1-5, with 7 bases aligning to TRBD1. Germline lookup yields CDR1 MDHEN and CDR2 SYDVKM. This CDR3 is 15 amino acids long. Unmatched junction bases numbered 14, after V lost 4 bases and J lost 11 bases. The CDR3 DNA sequence: TGTGCCAGCAGTTCCTCCGGGACAGAAACAGGTTCCCAGCATTTT. Translated: CASSSSGTETGSQHF. The whole variable domain, remainder taken from reference TRBV28 and TRBJ1-5, is DVKVTQSSRYLVKRTGEKVFLECVQDMDHENMFWYRQDPGLGLRLIYFSYDVKMKEKGDIPEGYSVSREKKERFSLILESASTNQTSMYLCASSSSGTETGSQHFGDGTRLSIL.

This clone appeared a single time. The chain joins TRBV27 to TRBJ2-7; 10 bases align to TRBD2. CDR1 is MNHEY, CDR2 SMNVEV, per germline (reference sequence). The junction had 6 bases not matched to a gene; V was cut back by 6 bases and J by 4 bases. CDR3 length equals 14 residues. In DNA form, the CDR3 reads TGTGCCAGCAGACGAGCGGGAGGGCCGTACGAGCAGTACTTC. Protein sequence: CASRRAGGPYEQYF.

This clone appeared a single time. This chain joins TRBV9 and TRBJ2-3; 15 bases agree with TRBD2. The germline V gene encodes CDR1 SGDLS and CDR2 YYNGEE. The CDR3 length is 21 residues. V shed 4 bases and J 1 base; nucleotides not matched to a gene: 16. In DNA form, the CDR3 reads TGTGCCAGCAGCACCCGACAAGCAGGACTAGCGGGAGGGGAGGGCACAGATACGCAGTATTTT. Translation gives CASSTRQAGLAGGEGTDTQYF.

This chain connects TRBV11-2 to TRBJ2-1, with TRBD1 matching 10 bases. CDR3 length: 16 residues. CDR1 and CDR2 from the germline V gene are SGHAT and FQNNGV. J gave up 8 bases and V 5 bases, and 12 bases lay outside the gene matches. CDR3 residues: CASSTRQGAIGHEQFF. The DNA of the CDR3 is TGTGCCAGCAGCACCCGACAGGGGGCGATAGGGCATGAGCAGTTCTTC.

This chain connects TRBV27 to TRBJ2-1, with TRBD2 as a possible D gene (5 bases). There are 16 residues in the CDR3. With 6 bases removed from V and 1 base from J, the gap between germline ends came to 16 bases. Germline V CDR1 and CDR2: MNHEY, SMNVEV (reference sequence). Here the CDR3 reads CASSSTRVVSYNEQFF. In nucleotides, the CDR3 is TGTGCCAGCAGCTCCACGCGGGTGGTATCCTACAATGAGCAGTTCTTC.

The V and J genes are TRBV5-1 and TRBJ1-3; a possible D gene is TRBD1 (6 bases). Germline V gene lookup returns CDR1 SGHRS and CDR2 YFSETQ. With 4 bases removed from V and 0 bases from J, the gap between germline ends came to 14 bases. The CDR3 length is 16 residues. CDR3 coding DNA: TGCGCCAGCAGCATAACAGGGATCACCTCTGGAAACACCATATATTTT. Encoded protein: CASSITGITSGNTIYF. Based on the CDR3 plus reference TRBV5-1 and TRBJ1-3, the full variable domain is KAGVTQTPRYLIKTRGQQVTLSCSPISGHRSVSWYQQTPGQGLQFLFEYFSETQRNKGNFPGRFSGRQFSNSRSEMNVSTLELGDSALYLCASSITGITSGNTIYFGEGSWLTVV.

The V and J genes are TRBV7-2 and TRBJ1-3; no clear D gene. The CDR3 contains 13 residues. V was pared by 5 bases and J by 4 bases, with 9 bases between. Germline CDR1 SGHTA, CDR2 FQGNSA. CDR3 bases: TGTGCCAGCAGCCTGGCGGGGGGAAACACCATATATTTT. Amino acids: CASSLAGGNTIYF. The whole variable domain, filled in from reference TRBV7-2 and TRBJ1-3, reads GAGVSQSPSNKVTEKGKDVELRCDPISGHTALYWYRQSLGQGLEFLIYFQGNSAPDKSGLPSDRFSAERTGGSVSTLTIQRTQQEDSAVYLCASSLAGGNTIYFGEGSWLTVV.

This chain uses TRBV7-9 with TRBJ2-6, with D uncertain. CDR3 length: 16 residues. The V end was cut by 1 base, the J end by 0 bases, with 7 bases between. Germline assignment: CDR1 SEHNR and CDR2 FQNEAQ (reference sequence). CDR3 loop: CASSLGGTSGANVLTF. The CDR3 nucleotides are TGTGCCAGCAGCTTAGGCGGAACCTCTGGGGCCAACGTCCTGACTTTC. The whole variable domain, filled in from reference TRBV7-9 and TRBJ2-6, reads DTGVSQNPRHKITKRGQNVTFRCDPISEHNRLYWYRQTLGQGPEFLTYFQNEAQLEKSRLLSDRFSAERPKGSFSTLEIQRTEQGDSAMYLCASSLGGTSGANVLTFGAGSRLTVL.

This chain links TRBV3-1 (or the pseudogene TRBV3-2) with TRBJ2-2, with D maybe TRBD2 (5 bases). V lost 1 base to trimming and J lost 4 bases, with 7 bases between them. Germline CDR1 reads LGHDT; CDR2 reads YNNKEL (reference sequence). The CDR3 covers 14 residues. The chain's CDR3 is CASSQVRVTGELFF. The CDR3 DNA reads TGTGCCAGCAGCCAAGTGCGGGTCACCGGGGAGCTGTTTTTT.

This clone was seen a handful of times. This sequence joins TRBV11-1 and TRBJ2-7; no firm D call. The CDR3 is made up of 13 amino acids. Trimming shortened V by 1 base and J by 4 bases, and 8 bases separated the two germline ends. Germline CDR1 SGHAT, CDR2 FQDESV (reference sequence). DNA for the CDR3: TGTGCCAGCAGCTTAGACGGCGGTTACGAGCAGTACTTC. Translation gives CASSLDGGYEQYF.

The V call is TRBV10-3, the J call TRBJ2-5; the match to TRBD1 covers 7 bases. The germline gives CDR1 ENHRY, CDR2 SYGVKD. V was clipped by 11 bases and J by 5 bases; unmatched bases: 11. This CDR3 has 13 residues. This CDR3 reads CASSEGTEETQYF. The CDR3 nucleotides read TGTGCCTCGAGCGAAGGGACAGAGGAGACCCAGTACTTC.

V gene TRBV7-2 combines with J gene TRBJ1-5, with D uncertain. There are 15 residues in the CDR3. The germline V gene has CDR1 SGHTA and CDR2 FQGNSA. The V and J ends lost 0 bases and 4 bases respectively, with 10 bases between them. CDR3 residues: CASSLAGRINQPQHF. The CDR3 bases are TGTGCCAGCAGCTTAGCTGGCCGCATAAATCAGCCCCAGCATTTT.

This clone is a singleton in its sample. This rearrangement joins TRBV28 to TRBJ1-3; D is perhaps TRBD1 (6 bases). The CDR3 is made up of 18 amino acids. Per the germline V gene, CDR1 is MDHEN and CDR2 is SYDVKM. V lost 8 bases, J lost 5 bases, and 28 bases lay in between. CDR3 amino acids: CASGFGQGQGKPRNTIYF. As DNA, the CDR3 is TGTGCCAGCGGGTTCGGCCAGGGGCAGGGGAAACCTCGAAACACCATATATTTT. Looking up the rest from reference TRBV28 and TRBJ1-3 gives the full variable domain: DVKVTQSSRYLVKRTGEKVFLECVQDMDHENMFWYRQDPGLGLRLIYFSYDVKMKEKGDIPEGYSVSREKKERFSLILESASTNQTSMYLCASGFGQGQGKPRNTIYFGEGSWLTVV.

The chain uses TRBV19 and TRBJ2-3; tentative D call: TRBD2 (5 bases). Trimming removed 6 bases from V and 1 base from J, with 8 bases in between. CDR3 length: 13 amino acids. The germline gives CDR1 LNHDA, CDR2 SQIVND (reference sequence). The CDR3 nucleotides are TGTGCCAGTAGGTCAGCGGGCACAGATACGCAGTATTTT. Translation gives CASRSAGTDTQYF.

The CDR3 reads CAQGGGALYGYTF. CDR3 nucleotide sequence: TGTGCACAAGGGGGAGGGGCTCTCTATGGCTACACCTTC. V and J are TRBV30 and TRBJ1-2; the D gene is possibly TRBD1 (6 bases). CDR3 length: 13 amino acids. The V gene's germline CDR1 is GTSNPN and CDR2 SVGIG (reference sequence). Full variable domain (missing parts from reference TRBV30 and TRBJ1-2): SQTIHQWPATLVQPVGSPLSLECTVEGTSNPNLYWYRQAAGRGLQLLFYSVGIGQISSEVPQNLSASRPQDRQFILSSKKLLLSDSGFYLCAQGGGALYGYTFGSGTRLTVV.

The genes are TRBV7-9 and TRBJ1-6, with 8 bases lining up with TRBD1. V lost 5 bases, J lost 7 bases, and 7 bases stayed unmatched. The CDR3 runs 15 residues. Germline lookup yields CDR1 SEHNR and CDR2 FQNEAQ (reference sequence). CDR3 loop: CASSDRQGTNSPLHF. Written as DNA, the CDR3 is TGTGCCAGCAGCGACCGACAGGGGACGAATTCACCCCTCCACTTT. Based on the CDR3 plus reference TRBV7-9 and TRBJ1-6, the full variable domain is DTGVSQNPRHKITKRGQNVTFRCDPISEHNRLYWYRQTLGQGPEFLTYFQNEAQLEKSRLLSDRFSAERPKGSFSTLEIQRTEQGDSAMYLCASSDRQGTNSPLHFGNGTRLTVT.